The clone carrying this TCR beta chain was counted a few times. Its specificity is not known. Deletions cut 4 bases from V and 8 bases from J, with 17 bases between. Looked up from germline, CDR1 is SQVTM and CDR2 is ANQGSEA. CDR3 length: 13 amino acids. Caucasian individuals from Russia who were healthy and aged about 6 to 95 acted as donors. The source of the sample is a study of blood T cells in healthy people across ages. A sample-barcoded 5' primer and a J-beta primer mix were used in a second PCR of roughly 6 to 11 cycles. Researchers report that a template-switch adaptor with 12 random nucleotides tagged each cDNA molecule. Each CDR3 protein is one row after TCRdb ran MiXCR on the 5' RACE reads. Of fewer than 900,000 distinct CDR3 sequences listed, 35% to 45% were seen once; the top ten hold 20%. Study-level points and caveats: PBMCs were not sorted, which prevented a conclusive comparison of naive versus antigen-experienced cells. A strong correlation between TCR beta diversity and naive T cell percentage was seen.

The gene calls are TRBV29-1 and TRBJ1-2; D possibly corresponds to TRBD1 (5 bases). The specimen sequenced was blood. This receptor was identified in a woman aged 55-75 years in good health. CDR3 loop: CSVGGTQGRGYTF. The CDR3 coding sequence is TGCAGCGTTGGGGGGACCCAAGGGAGGGGCTACACCTTC.